These 14 T cell receptor beta chains were sequenced from one sample in a study of control samples from healthy donors and cancer patients. Data came from immunoSEQ multiplex PCR; TCRdb stores just in-frame clones and leaves some out. The sample shows around 130,000 clones, just over 90% of them seen only once. Sequencing was done on a sample of PBMCs. These receptors originate from a middle-aged man with head and neck cancer.

The J gene is TRBJ2-2, the V gene TRBV4-1; D is tentatively TRBD1 or TRBD2 (6 bases each). Trimming took 2 bases from V and 6 from J, leaving 19 bases between them. The germline V gene has CDR1 MGHRA and CDR2 YSYEKL. This CDR3 spans 17 amino acids. CDR3 DNA sequence: TGCGCCAGCAGCCAATCGAGGGCGGGGAAGGGGGCCGGGGAGCTGTTTTTT. This gives the protein CASSQSRAGKGAGELFF.

DNA for the CDR3: TGTGCCAGCAGTGACAGGTTTAATTCACCCCTCCACTTT. It yields the protein CASSDRFNSPLHF. The V call is TRBV2, the J call TRBJ1-6; no clear D. The germline V gene has CDR1 SNHLY and CDR2 FYNNEI. The V gene lost 3 bases and the J gene lost 6 bases, with 6 bases spanning the gap. CDR3 length equals 13 residues.

The chain carries TRBV4-1 and TRBJ2-7, with 7 positions matching TRBD1. With 1 base clipped from V and 4 bases from J, the junction kept 13 bases outside the gene matches. The V gene's germline CDR1 is MGHRA and CDR2 YSYEKL. The CDR3 runs to 17 residues. The CDR3 region is CASSQVVSGAGGYEQYF. In DNA, the CDR3 is TGCGCCAGCAGCCAAGTGGTTTCCGGGGCAGGGGGATACGAGCAGTACTTC.

The chain couples TRBV18 to TRBJ1-3, with unresolved D. Germline CDR1 is KGHSH and CDR2 is LQKENI. The CDR3 totals 15 residues. V was cut by 2 bases and J by 2 bases, with 10 bases left in between. The CDR3 DNA reads as TGTGCCAGCTCACCAATTGGGCAAACTGGAAACACCATATATTTT. Translated, it gives CASSPIGQTGNTIYF.

The rearrangement uses TRBV6-5 and TRBJ1-5; weak D call: TRBD1 (5 bases). The V gene lost 6 bases and the J gene lost 3 bases, with 12 bases spanning the gap. CDR1 MNHEY and CDR2 SVGAGI come from the germline V gene. The CDR3 is made up of 14 amino acids. CDR3 sequence (DNA): TGTGCCAGCAGACCAGGGACCAACAATCAGCCCCAGCATTTT. It is translated as CASRPGTNNQPQHF.

The gene calls are TRBV18 and TRBJ2-7; no clear D. CDR1 and CDR2 (germline): KGHSH, LQKENI. V was cut by 4 bases and J by 5 bases, with 6 bases left in between. CDR3 length: 11 amino acids. CDR3 amino acids: CASSLSDEQYF. Written as DNA, the CDR3 is TGTGCCAGCTCACTCTCGGACGAGCAGTACTTC. Full variable domain (outside the CDR3, taken from reference TRBV18 and TRBJ2-7): NAGVMQNPRHLVRRRGQEARLRCSPMKGHSHVYWYRQLPEEGLKFMVYLQKENIIDESGMPKERFSAEFPKEGPSILRIQQVVRGDSAAYFCASSLSDEQYFGPGTRLTVT.

V is TRBV11-3 and J is TRBJ2-3; D is undetermined. Germline-derived CDR1 and CDR2 are SGHNT and YENEEA. CDR3 length equals 13 residues. The V gene lost 1 base and the J gene lost 6 bases, with 8 bases spanning the gap. In DNA form, the CDR3 reads TGTGCCAGCAGCTTAGGGGGATCGGATACGCAGTATTTT. Translating gives CASSLGGSDTQYF. Based on the CDR3 plus reference TRBV11-3 and TRBJ2-3, the full variable domain is EAGVVQSPRYKIIEKKQPVAFWCNPISGHNTLYWYLQNLGQGPELLIRYENEEAVDDSQLPKDRFSAERLKGVDSTLKIQPAELGDSAVYLCASSLGGSDTQYFGPGTRLTVL.

This chain links TRBV6-5 with TRBJ1-2, with a weak D call TRBD1 (5 bases). Germline CDR1 MNHEY, CDR2 SVGAGI. V lost 2 bases and J 8 bases, leaving 18 bases between the germline ends. This CDR3 is 15 amino acids long. CDR3 amino acids: CASSYEGGGARGYTF. DNA for the CDR3: TGTGCCAGCAGTTACGAGGGAGGAGGGGCCCGGGGCTACACCTTC.

This chain uses TRBV5-1 with TRBJ2-7; tentative D call: TRBD1 (6 bases). The V gene's germline CDR1 is SGHRS and CDR2 YFSETQ. V was shortened by 1 base and J by 3 bases, with 11 bases between the two germline ends. CDR3 length equals 14 residues. The CDR3 reads CASSLSGESYEQYF. CDR3 in DNA: TGCGCCAGCAGCTTGTCAGGGGAAAGCTACGAGCAGTACTTC.

The rearrangement joins TRBV9 to TRBJ1-1; TRBD1 matches at 9 bases. This CDR3 contains 14 residues. Germline assignment: CDR1 SGDLS and CDR2 YYNGEE. V lost 0 bases to trimming and J lost 5 bases; unmatched junction nucleotides: 2. The CDR3 reads CASSVEGTGTEAFF. The CDR3 DNA follows: TGTGCCAGCAGCGTAGAAGGGACAGGGACTGAAGCTTTCTTT.

This rearrangement joins TRBV30 to TRBJ2-1, with no clear D. Looked up from germline, CDR1 is GTSNPN and CDR2 is SVGIG (reference sequence). V lost 2 bases, J lost 5 bases, and 7 bases lay in between. The CDR3 covers 12 residues. The CDR3 nucleotides read TGTGCCTGGAGTACGATCCACAATGAGCAGTTCTTC. Amino acid sequence: CAWSTIHNEQFF.

This clone was seen a few times. The chain has TRBV6-2 or TRBV6-3 and TRBJ1-5; 7 nucleotides match TRBD1. The ends lost 6 bases at V and 3 bases at J; junction bases unmatched: 11. The CDR3 covers 16 residues. Germline CDR1 is MNHEY and CDR2 is SVGEGT. The CDR3, as DNA: TGTGCCAGCAGCTCAGGGACAGCGGACCCCAATCAGCCCCAGCATTTT. Protein sequence: CASSSGTADPNQPQHF.

The chain joins TRBV9 to TRBJ2-7, with unresolved D. The V gene's germline CDR1 is SGDLS and CDR2 YYNGEE. Trimming cost V 0 bases and J 3 bases, with 13 bases left between them. There are 15 residues in the CDR3. CDR3 protein: CASSVAPQRNYEQYF. The CDR3 DNA reads as TGTGCCAGCAGCGTAGCCCCCCAACGGAACTACGAGCAGTACTTC.

This chain joins TRBV24-1 and TRBJ2-2; 7 bases align to TRBD1. The CDR3 consists of 15 residues. The germline CDR1 and CDR2 sequences are KGHDR and SFDVKD. V shed 3 bases, J shed 6 bases, and the junction held 6 bases outside the gene matches. CDR3 amino acids: CATSDLDRVSGELFF. CDR3 sequence (DNA): TGTGCCACCAGTGATCTCGACAGGGTGTCCGGGGAGCTGTTTTTT.